The 2 T cell receptor beta chains presented below share a single source sample, sequenced in a study of metastatic and nonmetastatic thyroid tumors. TCRdb reprocessed the PCR reads using MiXCR. The sample contains about 93,000 clones, roughly 13% of which appear only once. All patients reached thyroid surgery having received no treatment beforehand. The source material was blood. The receptors here all came from a female donor with papillary thyroid cancer or a benign thyroid nodule (not recorded which). Some clones in this sample may be carry-over from other donors' samples.

This clone was found many times. The genes are TRBV20-1 and TRBJ2-7; D is perhaps TRBD1 (5 bases). CDR1 DFQATT and CDR2 SNEGSKA come from the germline V gene (reference sequence). The V gene lost 6 bases and the J gene lost 2 bases, with 17 bases spanning the gap. The CDR3 covers 14 residues. CDR3 loop: CSAPDRDPPYEQYF. The CDR3 coding sequence is TGCAGTGCCCCTGACAGAGATCCACCCTACGAGCAGTACTTC.

The chain links TRBV28 to TRBJ1-1; 8 bases align to TRBD1. CDR1 and CDR2 (germline): MDHEN, SYDVKM. The CDR3 runs to 17 residues. The junction had 8 bases not matched to a gene; V was cut back by 1 base and J by 1 base. The DNA for the CDR3 is TGTGCCAGCAGTTTATATGAGCCAGGGGGCTGGAACACTGAAGCTTTCTTT. It is translated as CASSLYEPGGWNTEAFF.